The T cell receptor (beta chain) under discussion was sequenced for a study of blood T cell repertoires in COVID-19. Profiling relied on immunoSEQ multiplex PCR, and the TCRdb table lists in-frame clones only, not all of them. The sample yields under 250,000 clones, roughly 94% seen once. CDR3 length: 13 amino acids. Germline V gene data show CDR1 as KGHDR and CDR2 as SFDVKD. V lost 10 bases to trimming and J lost 0 bases, with 9 bases between them. Sequenced input: peripheral blood. The rearrangement uses TRBV24-1 and TRBJ1-3; the D gene is possibly TRBD1 (6 bases). The clonotype originates from a man aged 30 to 39 with acute or convalescent COVID-19. CDR3 residues: CATGASSGNTIYF. Written as DNA, the CDR3 is TGTGCCACGGGGGCTAGCTCTGGAAACACCATATATTTT.